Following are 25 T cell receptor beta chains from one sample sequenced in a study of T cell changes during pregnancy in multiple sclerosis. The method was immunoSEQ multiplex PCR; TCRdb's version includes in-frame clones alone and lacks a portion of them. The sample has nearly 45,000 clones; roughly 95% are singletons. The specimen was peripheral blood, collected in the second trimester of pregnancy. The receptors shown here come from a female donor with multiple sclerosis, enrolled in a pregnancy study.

CDR3 loop: CASSPGGLNTEAFF. The CDR3 nucleotides are TGCGCCAGCAGCCCGGGAGGGTTGAACACTGAAGCTTTCTTT. The gene calls are TRBV5-1 and TRBJ1-1; no definite D call. Germline CDR1 SGHRS, CDR2 YFSETQ. The length of the CDR3 is 14 residues. V dropped 4 bases and J dropped 0 bases, with 10 bases sitting between them.

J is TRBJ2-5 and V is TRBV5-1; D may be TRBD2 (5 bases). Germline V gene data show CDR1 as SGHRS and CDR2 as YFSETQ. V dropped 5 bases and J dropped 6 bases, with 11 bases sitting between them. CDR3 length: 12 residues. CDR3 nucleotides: TGCGCCAGCAGGGACTCCTCCAAGACCCAGTACTTC. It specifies CASRDSSKTQYF.

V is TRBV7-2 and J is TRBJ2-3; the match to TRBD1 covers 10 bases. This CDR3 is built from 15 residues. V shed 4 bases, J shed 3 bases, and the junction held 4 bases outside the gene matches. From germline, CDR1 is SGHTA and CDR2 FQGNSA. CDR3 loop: CASSSGQGRTDTQYF. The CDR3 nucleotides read TGTGCCAGCAGCTCGGGACAGGGGAGGACAGATACGCAGTATTTT.

CDR3 sequence (DNA): TGCGCCAGCAGCTTGGGACCCGGGACTAGCGGACACACGACTCACTACGAGCAGTACTTC. Translation: CASSLGPGTSGHTTHYEQYF. The chain employs TRBV5-1 and TRBJ2-7, with 11 nucleotides matching TRBD2. V was clipped by 0 bases and J by 3 bases; unmatched bases: 17. CDR1 is SGHRS, CDR2 YFSETQ, per germline. The CDR3 runs 20 residues.

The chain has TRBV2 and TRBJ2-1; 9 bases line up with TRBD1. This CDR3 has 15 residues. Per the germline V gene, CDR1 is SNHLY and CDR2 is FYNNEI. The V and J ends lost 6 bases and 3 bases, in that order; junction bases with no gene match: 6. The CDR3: CASRSTGGDYNEQFF. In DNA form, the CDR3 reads TGTGCCAGCAGGTCAACAGGGGGCGACTACAATGAGCAGTTCTTC. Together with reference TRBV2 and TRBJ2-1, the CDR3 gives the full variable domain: EPEVTQTPSHQVTQMGQEVILRCVPISNHLYFYWYRQILGQKVEFLVSFYNNEISEKSEIFDDQFSVERPDGSNFTLKIRSTKLEDSAMYFCASRSTGGDYNEQFFGPGTRLTVL.

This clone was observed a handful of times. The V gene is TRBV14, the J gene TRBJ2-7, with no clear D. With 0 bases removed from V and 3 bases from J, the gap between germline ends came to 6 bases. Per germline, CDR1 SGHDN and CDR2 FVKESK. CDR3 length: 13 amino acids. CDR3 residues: CASSQDSVYEQYF. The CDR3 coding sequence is TGTGCCAGCAGCCAAGACTCCGTCTACGAGCAGTACTTC.

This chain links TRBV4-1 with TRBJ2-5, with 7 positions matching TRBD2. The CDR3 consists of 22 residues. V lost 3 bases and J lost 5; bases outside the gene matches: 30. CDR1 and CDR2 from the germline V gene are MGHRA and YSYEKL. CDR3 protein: CASSQAGRALSNSGPDPETQYF. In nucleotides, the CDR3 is TGCGCCAGCAGCCAGGCTGGGAGGGCCCTCTCTAATAGCGGGCCCGACCCTGAGACCCAGTACTTC.

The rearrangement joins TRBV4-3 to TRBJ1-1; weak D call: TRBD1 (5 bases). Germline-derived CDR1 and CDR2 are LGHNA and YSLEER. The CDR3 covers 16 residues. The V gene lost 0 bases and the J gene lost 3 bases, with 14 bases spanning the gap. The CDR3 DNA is TGCGCCAGCAGCCAAGATAGGGTACAGGTCTACACTGAAGCTTTCTTT. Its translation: CASSQDRVQVYTEAFF.

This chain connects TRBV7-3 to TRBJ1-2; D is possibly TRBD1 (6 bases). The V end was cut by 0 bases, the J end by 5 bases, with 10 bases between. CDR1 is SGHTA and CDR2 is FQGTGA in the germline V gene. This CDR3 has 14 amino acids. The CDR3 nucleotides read TGTGCCAGCAGCTTAACTCCGCAGGGGTATGGCTACACCTTC. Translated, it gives CASSLTPQGYGYTF.

CDR3 sequence: CATSTGLAGFTDTQYF. In DNA, the CDR3 is TGTGCCACCAGCACCGGACTAGCGGGATTCACAGATACGCAGTATTTT. The J gene is TRBJ2-3, the V gene TRBV15; 12 nucleotides line up with TRBD2. The CDR3 is 16 amino acids. After removal of 4 bases from V and 2 bases from J, the junction contained 4 bases not matched to a gene. Per germline, CDR1 LNHNV and CDR2 YYDKDF (reference sequence).

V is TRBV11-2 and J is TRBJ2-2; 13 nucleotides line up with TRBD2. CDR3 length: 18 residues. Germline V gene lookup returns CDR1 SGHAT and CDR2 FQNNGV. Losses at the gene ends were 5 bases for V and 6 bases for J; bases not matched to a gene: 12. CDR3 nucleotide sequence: TGTGCCAGCAGCCCGCGGACTAGCGGGAGTATAAACCCCGGGGAGCTGTTTTTT. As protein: CASSPRTSGSINPGELFF.

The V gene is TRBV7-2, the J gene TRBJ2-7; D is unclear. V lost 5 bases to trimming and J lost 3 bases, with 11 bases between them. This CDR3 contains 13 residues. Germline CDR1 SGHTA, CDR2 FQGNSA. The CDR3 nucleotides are TGTGCCAGCAGCCCGAGTGAATTCTACGAGCAGTACTTC. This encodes CASSPSEFYEQYF.

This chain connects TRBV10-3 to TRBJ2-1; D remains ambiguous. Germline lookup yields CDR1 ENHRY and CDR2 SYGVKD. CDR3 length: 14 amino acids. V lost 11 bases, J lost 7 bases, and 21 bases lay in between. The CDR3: CALQPAKTGNEQFF. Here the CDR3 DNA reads TGTGCCCTACAACCAGCAAAGACCGGGAATGAGCAGTTCTTC.

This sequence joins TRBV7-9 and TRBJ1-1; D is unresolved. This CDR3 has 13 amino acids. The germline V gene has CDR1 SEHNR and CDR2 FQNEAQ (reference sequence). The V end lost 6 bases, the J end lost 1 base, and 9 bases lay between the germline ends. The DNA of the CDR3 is TGTGCCAGCAGATTTACAGAGAACACTGAAGCTTTCTTT. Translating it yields CASRFTENTEAFF.

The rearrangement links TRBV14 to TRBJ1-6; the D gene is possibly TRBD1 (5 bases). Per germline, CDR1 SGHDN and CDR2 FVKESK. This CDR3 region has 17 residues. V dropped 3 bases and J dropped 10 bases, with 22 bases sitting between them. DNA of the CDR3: TGTGCCAGCAGCCAGCCCCCTGTGGTGGGGCTAAACTCACCCCTCCACTTT. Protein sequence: CASSQPPVVGLNSPLHF.

CDR3 protein: CATANPSGFAETQYF. The CDR3 DNA reads as TGTGCCACCGCAAACCCCTCAGGGTTCGCAGAGACCCAGTACTTC. V is TRBV15 and J is TRBJ2-5; the D gene is possibly TRBD1 (5 bases). The CDR3 extends over 15 amino acids. CDR1 LNHNV and CDR2 YYDKDF come from the germline V gene (reference sequence). Trimming shortened V by 8 bases and J by 4 bases, and 20 bases separated the two germline ends.

As DNA, the CDR3 is TGCGCCAGCAGTACTGGGACAGGGGGCCGCACCCCTTACGAGCAGTACTTC. Amino acid sequence: CASSTGTGGRTPYEQYF. The chain carries TRBV10-1 and TRBJ2-7; TRBD1 aligns across 12 bases. Germline trimming cut 5 bases from V and 4 bases from J; bases unmatched to any gene: 12. This CDR3 region has 17 residues. The V gene's germline CDR1 is WNHNN and CDR2 SYGVQD (reference sequence).

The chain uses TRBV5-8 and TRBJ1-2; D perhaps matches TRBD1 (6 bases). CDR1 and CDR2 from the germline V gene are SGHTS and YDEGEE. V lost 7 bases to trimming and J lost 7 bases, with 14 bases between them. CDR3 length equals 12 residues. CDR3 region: CASSPDRIGYTF. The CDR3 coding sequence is TGTGCCAGCTCACCGGACAGAATTGGCTACACCTTC.

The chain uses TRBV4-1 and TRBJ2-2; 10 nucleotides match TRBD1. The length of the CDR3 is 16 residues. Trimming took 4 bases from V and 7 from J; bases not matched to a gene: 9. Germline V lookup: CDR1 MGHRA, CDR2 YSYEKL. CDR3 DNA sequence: TGCGCCAGCAGCCCCCTGGGACAGGGGAGGATCGGGGAGCTGTTTTTT. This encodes CASSPLGQGRIGELFF.

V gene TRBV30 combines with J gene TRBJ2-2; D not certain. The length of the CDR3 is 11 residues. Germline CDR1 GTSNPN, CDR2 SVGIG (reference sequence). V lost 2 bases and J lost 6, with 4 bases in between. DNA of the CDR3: TGTGCCTGGAGTCTCCCCGGGGAGCTGTTTTTT. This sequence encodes CAWSLPGELFF. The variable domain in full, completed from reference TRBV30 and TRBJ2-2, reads SQTIHQWPATLVQPVGSPLSLECTVEGTSNPNLYWYRQAAGRGLQLLFYSVGIGQISSEVPQNLSASRPQDRQFILSSKKLLLSDSGFYLCAWSLPGELFFGEGSRLTVL.

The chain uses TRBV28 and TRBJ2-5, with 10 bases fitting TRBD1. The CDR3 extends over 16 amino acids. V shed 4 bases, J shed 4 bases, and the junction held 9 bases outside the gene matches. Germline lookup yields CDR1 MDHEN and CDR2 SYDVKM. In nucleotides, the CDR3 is TGTGCCAGCAGTTCACCGGGACAGGGGTTGGGAGAGACCCAGTACTTC. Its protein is CASSSPGQGLGETQYF.

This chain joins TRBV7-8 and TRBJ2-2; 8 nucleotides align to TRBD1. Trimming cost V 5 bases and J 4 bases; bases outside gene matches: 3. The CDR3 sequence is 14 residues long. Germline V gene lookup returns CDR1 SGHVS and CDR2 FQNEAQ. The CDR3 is CASSKGQGTGELFF. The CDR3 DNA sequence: TGTGCCAGCAGCAAAGGACAGGGCACCGGGGAGCTGTTTTTT.

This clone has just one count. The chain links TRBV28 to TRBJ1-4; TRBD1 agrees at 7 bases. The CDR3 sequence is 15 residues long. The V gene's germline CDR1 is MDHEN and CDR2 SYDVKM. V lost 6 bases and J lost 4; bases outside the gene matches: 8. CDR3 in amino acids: CASSLGTVINEKLFF. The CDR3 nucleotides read TGTGCCAGCAGCCTTGGGACAGTCATTAATGAAAAACTGTTTTTT. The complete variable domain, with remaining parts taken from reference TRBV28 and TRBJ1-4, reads DVKVTQSSRYLVKRTGEKVFLECVQDMDHENMFWYRQDPGLGLRLIYFSYDVKMKEKGDIPEGYSVSREKKERFSLILESASTNQTSMYLCASSLGTVINEKLFFGSGTQLSVL.

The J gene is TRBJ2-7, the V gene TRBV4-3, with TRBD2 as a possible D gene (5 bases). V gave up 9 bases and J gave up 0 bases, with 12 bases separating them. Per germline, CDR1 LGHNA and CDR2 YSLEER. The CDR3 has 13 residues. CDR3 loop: CASNLGSSYEQYF. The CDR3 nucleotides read TGCGCCAGTAATCTAGGGAGCTCCTACGAGCAGTACTTC.

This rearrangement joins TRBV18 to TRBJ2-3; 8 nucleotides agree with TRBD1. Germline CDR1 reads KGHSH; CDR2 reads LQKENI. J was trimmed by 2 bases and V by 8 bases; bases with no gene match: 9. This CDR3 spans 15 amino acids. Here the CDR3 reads CASSADREATDTQYF. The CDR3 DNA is TGTGCCAGCAGTGCGGACAGGGAGGCCACAGATACGCAGTATTTT.